This T cell receptor (beta chain) appears in the sequencing data of a study of T-cell reconstitution after alpha-beta-depleted transplantation in children. Unique molecular identifiers were incorporated into the prepared TCRbeta library. In TCRdb, the PCR reads were re-called with MiXCR into one record per CDR3 protein. The table shows around 530,000 distinct CDR3 sequences, with roughly 33% occurring only once. CDR1 and CDR2 from the germline V gene are SQVTM and ANQGSEA. V dropped 5 bases and J dropped 4 bases, with 8 bases sitting between them. CDR3 length: 11 amino acids. This clonotype was counted between two and nine times.

This TCR was recovered from a human donor who donated a stem cell graft to a child with aplastic anemia. The specimen was PBMCs from the stem cell graft donor, collected from the stem cell graft. The chain couples TRBV29-1 to TRBJ1-2; D call uncertain. Here the CDR3 reads CSVSQFYGYTF. In nucleotides, the CDR3 is TGCAGCGTTTCACAGTTCTATGGCTACACCTTC.